One sample yielded the 27 T cell receptor beta chains listed below, sequenced in a study of T-cell reconstitution after alpha-beta-depleted transplantation in children. The TCRbeta library incorporated unique molecular identifiers. TCRdb reprocessed the PCR reads via MiXCR and lists one record per CDR3 protein. The sample consists of 200,000 to 300,000 distinct CDR3 sequences, roughly a quarter of them appearing once. Sample: PBMCs, mostly from graft donor cells, taken 360 days after TCRalphabeta/CD19-depleted stem cell transplant. Receptor source: a female patient aged 2-15 years who had a stem cell transplant for congenital amegakaryocytic thrombocytopenia, so the T cells may come from the graft donor.

The chain uses TRBV7-9 and TRBJ1-2; D may be TRBD1 (5 bases). V was trimmed by 4 bases and J by 2 bases, leaving 8 bases between them. The germline V gene encodes CDR1 SEHNR and CDR2 FQNEAQ (reference sequence). This CDR3 comprises 13 residues. CDR3 sequence reads: CASSSGANYGYTF. For the CDR3, the DNA is TGTGCCAGCAGCTCTGGGGCCAACTATGGCTACACCTTC.

The chain recombines TRBV12-3 or TRBV12-4 with TRBJ2-7, with TRBD1 matching 7 bases. V gave up 5 bases and J gave up 4 bases; unmatched junction bases: 8. The CDR3 is 14 amino acids. For the CDR3, the DNA is TGTGCCAGCAGTCGACAGGGAAATAAATACGAGCAGTACTTC. The encoded protein is CASSRQGNKYEQYF.

The gene calls are TRBV6-5 and TRBJ2-1; D unclear. This CDR3 has 11 residues. Trimming shortened V by 7 bases and J by 7 bases, and 8 bases separated the two germline ends. Germline V gives CDR1 MNHEY, CDR2 SVGAGI. CDR3: CASTRRNEQFF. CDR3 sequence (DNA): TGTGCCAGCACCCGGAGAAATGAGCAGTTCTTC.

This clonotype was counted only a few times. V is TRBV11-3 and J is TRBJ2-2; the match to TRBD1 covers 8 bases. V shed 2 bases and J 2 bases; nucleotides not matched to a gene: 1. Germline lookup yields CDR1 SGHNT and CDR2 YENEEA. The CDR3 covers 15 residues. CDR3 DNA: TGTGCCAGCAGCTTACAGGGGGCAAACACCGGGGAGCTGTTTTTT. It yields the protein CASSLQGANTGELFF. Using reference TRBV11-3 and TRBJ2-2 for the parts outside the CDR3, the full variable domain is EAGVVQSPRYKIIEKKQPVAFWCNPISGHNTLYWYLQNLGQGPELLIRYENEEAVDDSQLPKDRFSAERLKGVDSTLKIQPAELGDSAVYLCASSLQGANTGELFFGEGSRLTVL.

This CDR3 is CSARDGGTGNTGELFF. The CDR3 DNA is TGCAGTGCTAGAGATGGGGGGACAGGGAACACCGGGGAGCTGTTTTTT. The rearrangement uses TRBV20-1 and TRBJ2-2, with 8 bases that match TRBD1. Trimming removed 0 bases from V and 1 base from J; junction bases left unmatched: 4. Germline V CDR1 and CDR2: DFQATT, SNEGSKA (reference sequence). This CDR3 has 16 amino acids.

The rearrangement links TRBV6-6 to TRBJ2-7, with D hard to call. Germline loops: CDR1 MNHNY, CDR2 SVGAGI (reference sequence). Trimming pared 6 bases from V and 2 bases from J, leaving 11 bases between. The CDR3 extends over 13 amino acids. The CDR3 spells CASSRDGPYEQYF. The CDR3 nucleotides read TGTGCCAGCAGCCGTGATGGCCCCTACGAGCAGTACTTC.

This clonotype was recorded a few times. J is TRBJ1-5 and V is TRBV5-6; TRBD1 matches at 8 bases. Trimming took 0 bases from V and 7 from J; bases not matched to a gene: 6. The V gene's germline CDR1 is SGHDT and CDR2 YYEEEE. CDR3 length: 15 amino acids. The CDR3: CASSLVGQVNQPQHF. For the CDR3, the DNA is TGTGCCAGCAGCTTGGTGGGACAGGTTAACCAGCCCCAGCATTTT.

The CDR3 region is CSASHPTGGNYGYTF. The CDR3 nucleotides read TGCAGTGCTAGTCACCCCACAGGGGGCAACTATGGCTACACCTTC. The chain links TRBV20-1 to TRBJ1-2; 9 bases are a match to TRBD1. From germline, CDR1 is DFQATT and CDR2 SNEGSKA (reference sequence). The CDR3 is 15 amino acids. V was pared by 3 bases and J by 2 bases, with 7 bases of the junction left unmatched.

This clonotype was counted only a few times. V gene TRBV7-2 combines with J gene TRBJ2-1; TRBD1 matches at 7 bases. The CDR3 length is 18 residues. Germline V lookup: CDR1 SGHTA, CDR2 FQGNSA. V gave up 3 bases and J gave up 3 bases; unmatched junction bases: 14. CDR3 protein: CASSFNPPPGQCYNEQFF. The CDR3, as DNA: TGTGCCAGCAGCTTTAATCCCCCCCCGGGACAGTGCTACAATGAGCAGTTCTTC.

This clonotype has only a few counts. This chain uses TRBV18 with TRBJ2-7; D is perhaps TRBD1 or TRBD2 (5 bases each). The V end was cut by 6 bases, the J end by 3 bases, with 12 bases between. The CDR3 spans 13 residues. CDR1 is KGHSH and CDR2 is LQKENI in the germline V gene. In nucleotides, the CDR3 is TGTGCCAGCTCCGTCGGGGCCAACTACGAGCAGTACTTC. Protein sequence: CASSVGANYEQYF.

There are a few counts of this clonotype. Since no conserved phenylalanine or tryptophan closes the CDR3, a read error is the likely cause. The DNA is left out, because the CDR3 cannot be placed on it with certainty; the CDR3 is given as TCRdb lists it. The V call is TRBV6-1, the J call TRBJ2-2; TRBD2 was called by the table and not checked on the DNA. The germline V gene encodes CDR1 MNHNS and CDR2 SASEGT. The length of the CDR3 is 14 amino acids, counting both ends. This CDR3 is CASSETGTSQPPGL.

V usage is TRBV20-1 and J usage is TRBJ2-5; D gene uncertain. V lost 4 bases and J 6 bases, leaving 9 bases between the germline ends. CDR1 and CDR2 (germline): DFQATT, SNEGSKA (reference sequence). The CDR3 has 11 amino acids. The CDR3 sequence is CSATPRQTQYF. As DNA, the CDR3 is TGCAGTGCTACGCCCCGACAGACCCAGTACTTC.

The chain is built from TRBV28 and TRBJ2-5; TRBD2 matches at 7 bases. J was trimmed by 5 bases and V by 2 bases; bases with no gene match: 2. The CDR3 consists of 13 residues. CDR1 is MDHEN and CDR2 is SYDVKM in the germline V gene. The CDR3 coding sequence is TGTGCCAGCAGTTTAGCGGGAGACGAGACCCAGTACTTC. This codes for CASSLAGDETQYF.

The CDR3 region is CASNYRGSSYNEQFF. As DNA, the CDR3 is TGTGCCAGTAATTACAGGGGAAGCTCCTACAATGAGCAGTTCTTC. This chain uses TRBV28 with TRBJ2-1; 7 bases align to TRBD1. CDR3 length: 15 amino acids. Germline V lookup: CDR1 MDHEN, CDR2 SYDVKM. J lost 0 bases, V lost 9 bases, and 8 bases had no gene match.

The rearrangement links TRBV10-3 to TRBJ1-5; D is unresolved. V lost 6 bases and J 8 bases, leaving 17 bases between the germline ends. The CDR3 consists of 14 residues. Germline assignment: CDR1 ENHRY and CDR2 SYGVKD. CDR3 protein: CAISGGLGLEPQHF. CDR3 nucleotides: TGTGCCATCAGCGGAGGACTGGGCTTGGAGCCCCAGCATTTT.

In this sample, this clonotype turned up a few times. The chain uses TRBV20-1 and TRBJ2-7; D could derive from TRBD1 or TRBD2 (6 bases each). The length of the CDR3 is 11 residues. Germline lookup yields CDR1 DFQATT and CDR2 SNEGSKA (reference sequence). Between the trimmed V and J ends, which lost 5 bases and 6 bases, there was a span of 11 bases. The CDR3 DNA sequence: TGCAGTGCTTGGGGGGCAGGCGAGCAGTACTTC. Protein product: CSAWGAGEQYF.

This clonotype was observed a handful of times. The chain recombines TRBV4-1 with TRBJ1-5; D might be TRBD1 (5 bases). The V end lost 3 bases, the J end lost 4 bases, and 13 bases lay between the germline ends. The germline gives CDR1 MGHRA, CDR2 YSYEKL. The CDR3 runs 15 residues. CDR3 sequence reads: CASSQGVGGNQPQHF. CDR3 coding DNA: TGCGCCAGCAGCCAGGGGGTCGGGGGAAATCAGCCCCAGCATTTT.

The V gene is TRBV4-2, the J gene TRBJ1-5, with a tentative D call TRBD1 (5 bases). The CDR3 loop spans 12 amino acids. Between the trimmed V and J ends, which lost 4 bases and 9 bases, there was a span of 10 bases. Germline V CDR1 and CDR2: LGHNA, YNFKEQ. The CDR3: CASSPGGGPQHF. The CDR3 DNA is TGTGCCAGCAGCCCGGGCGGGGGGCCCCAGCATTTT.

This clonotype was found a few times. The genes are TRBV15 and TRBJ2-7; no clear D. There are 13 residues in the CDR3. The germline V gene has CDR1 LNHNV and CDR2 YYDKDF (reference sequence). V lost 3 bases to trimming and J lost 0 bases, with 6 bases between them. CDR3 protein: CATSSTDSYEQYF. The CDR3 coding sequence is TGTGCCACCAGCAGTACAGACTCCTACGAGCAGTACTTC.

This clonotype was detected only a few times. The V gene is TRBV6-5, the J gene TRBJ2-3, with D possibly TRBD1 on 6 matching bases. V was clipped by 4 bases and J by 0 bases, with 11 bases between them. From germline, CDR1 is MNHEY and CDR2 SVGAGI. This CDR3 comprises 15 residues. The CDR3 DNA reads as TGTGCCAGCAGTTCGGGACACCGCAGCACAGATACGCAGTATTTT. It is translated as CASSSGHRSTDTQYF.

This clonotype was found a few times. V is TRBV28 and J is TRBJ1-4, with TRBD1 matching over 8 bases. CDR3 length: 18 amino acids. Germline V gives CDR1 MDHEN, CDR2 SYDVKM. The V gene end was trimmed by 1 base and the J gene end by 0 bases; junction bases not matched to a gene: 7. Here the CDR3 DNA reads TGTGCCAGCAGTTTATCCCCGGGACAGGATGCAACTAATGAAAAACTGTTTTTT. It yields the protein CASSLSPGQDATNEKLFF.

The sample holds a few counts of this clonotype. The chain is built from TRBV4-2 and TRBJ2-2; 8 nucleotides match TRBD1. CDR1 LGHNA and CDR2 YNFKEQ come from the germline V gene. There are 14 residues in the CDR3. V was clipped by 3 bases and J by 6 bases; unmatched bases: 3. The DNA for the CDR3 is TGTGCCAGCAGCCACAGGGGGCGGGCCGGGGAGCTGTTTTTT. As protein: CASSHRGRAGELFF.

In its sample, this clonotype was seen many times. DNA of the CDR3: TGCGCCAGCAGCCGACAAGCAACGAGCACAGATACGCAGTATTTT. Protein: CASSRQATSTDTQYF. The rearrangement uses TRBV4-1 and TRBJ2-3; no reliable D call. Germline loops: CDR1 MGHRA, CDR2 YSYEKL. The CDR3 consists of 15 residues. The germline V and J ends were trimmed by 4 bases and 0 bases, with 11 bases remaining between them.

This chain connects TRBV12-3 or TRBV12-4 to TRBJ2-1; possible D gene TRBD1, 5 bases. The CDR3 loop spans 17 amino acids. The V and J ends lost 6 bases and 6 bases respectively, with 24 bases between them. The CDR3 here is CASRLIRAPYLGNEQFF. CDR3 in DNA: TGTGCCAGCAGACTGATCAGGGCCCCATACTTGGGCAATGAGCAGTTCTTC.

The gene calls are TRBV6-1 and TRBJ1-2; 7 bases are a match to TRBD1. CDR1 MNHNS and CDR2 SASEGT come from the germline V gene. This CDR3 comprises 13 residues. Unmatched junction bases numbered 9, after V lost 6 bases and J lost 8 bases. The CDR3 region has the DNA TGTGCCAGCAGCGTCACAGGGGATCTGGGCTACACCTTC. This gives the protein CASSVTGDLGYTF.

The chain couples TRBV11-3 to TRBJ2-1; the match to TRBD2 covers 14 bases. Germline values: CDR1 SGHNT, CDR2 YENEEA. This CDR3 contains 14 residues. The J segment lost 9 bases and the V segment lost 4 bases, leaving 2 bases of the junction unmatched. The CDR3 DNA reads TGTGCCAGCAGCTCGGGACTAGCGGGAGCTGAGCAGTTCTTC. It codes for CASSSGLAGAEQFF.

The table lists this clonotype with many counts. The V gene is TRBV28, the J gene TRBJ2-7; D may be TRBD1 or TRBD2 (5 bases each). V shed 8 bases and J shed 0 bases, with 26 bases lying between them. Per germline, CDR1 MDHEN and CDR2 SYDVKM. This CDR3 has 18 amino acids. CDR3 in DNA: TGTGCCAGCCGACATCTCTCCGGGGCTGCCAACCCCTCCTACGAGCAGTACTTC. This gives the protein CASRHLSGAANPSYEQYF. Together with reference TRBV28 and TRBJ2-7, the CDR3 gives the full variable domain: DVKVTQSSRYLVKRTGEKVFLECVQDMDHENMFWYRQDPGLGLRLIYFSYDVKMKEKGDIPEGYSVSREKKERFSLILESASTNQTSMYLCASRHLSGAANPSYEQYFGPGTRLTVT.